The source of this TCR beta chain is a study of shared clonotypes between healthy human individuals (dated by TCRdb to the early 2020s). Study-wide context: Two women and a few men aged 18 to 49 years were included in the cohort. To estimate repertoire size and how much clonotypes are shared between individuals, the study performed deep sequencing of blood TCR repertoires from 4 to 6 healthy adults. Each donor's leukapheresis produced roughly between roughly 0.85 and 9.5 billion PBMCs. Different laboratories and diverse techniques were used to prepare libraries and sequence TCR repertoires, to increase sequencing depth and limit assay-specific biases. For each donor, three plates each were used for CD4 naive and CD4 memory, two plates were used for CD8 naive, and one plate was used for CD8 memory. Summary of the overall study and its limitations: Sampling was restricted to blood, and TCR repertoires in tissue are likely to differ from TCR repertoires in blood. Rarefaction of sorted-subset datasets indicated incomplete sequencing despite the large sequencing depth. The small number of donors limited the genetic and exposure-history diversity represented. Clonotypes shared by all four sorted-subset donors showed higher generation probabilities than non-shared clonotypes. Pairwise subsampling led to the expectation that sequencing depth would affect the degree of clonotype sharing among donors. Naive subsets generally had larger estimated clonotype richness than memory subsets. Across a handful of donors, around 5% of naive CD4, 3% to 3.5% of naive CD8, under 2.5% of memory CD4, and 0.4% of memory CD8 clonotypes were shared.

Remarks on this clone: This receptor's antigen is unknown. Base quality data are lacking; no much larger clone is found one base away.

Using the deep immunoSEQ assay, multiplex PCR amplified TCR CDR3 regions from genomic DNA. Genomic DNA extracted from each cell subset was distributed evenly over all wells of several immunoSEQ 96-well plates, and each plate served as one replicate. For sorted subsets, roughly 190 ng of genomic DNA, equivalent to 25,000 to 35,000 T cell genomes, went into each replicate PCR. The purified libraries were quantified using a Qubit 3.0 fluorometer, sized with a Bioanalyzer 2100, and then quantified again using the KAPA Library Quantification kit. Each immunoSEQ 96-well plate was sequenced on its own single-read 150-cycle Illumina NextSeq 550 flow cell. The source study handled its data this way. The immunoSEQ output contained only junctional sequences without quality scores, so filtering could not match that applied to full-length reads. To assign V/J genes and CDR3, sequences were annotated against IMGT germline references using PyIR, a Python wrapper for IgBLAST v1.9. Reads were removed for weak V/J assignments (E-value above 1e-6), missing CDR3, stop codons, out-of-frame junctions, or ambiguous translated residues. A V3J clonotype was defined by an identical inferred V gene, J gene, and CDR3 amino acid sequence. Percentage overlap between repertoires was computed as shared unique clonotypes divided by the size of the smaller repertoire. Richness of each repertoire was evaluated using RTK rarefaction, the Chao1 estimator, and Recon v2.1 estimates of unobserved clonotypes. For all TCRbeta clonotypes obtained by the gDNA method from several donors, generation probabilities were computed with OLGA. This immuneACCESS table, as held by TCRdb, lists in-frame sequences with V and J called but not all clones. Of the missing ones, under half trace to an unresolved V gene in checked studies; the others have no known cause. D and trimming were read from the DNA, whereas the V and J calls and clone size are those reported in that table. This sample gives more than 150,000 clones in total; approximately 92% of them show up just once. Around 0.067% of the sample is held by the ten biggest clonotypes.

The donors were healthy, HIV-negative adults who had no recently reported acute infections or vaccinations. Every donor was a Caucasian adult residing in Nashville, Tennessee, USA. CD4+ T cells were enriched through magnetic negative selection, after which naive cells were positively selected on CD45RA and the remaining negative fraction served as the memory subset. Blood was collected by leukapheresis, and PBMCs were isolated by Ficoll-Histopaque density gradient centrifugation and then cryopreserved in liquid nitrogen vapor phase. Analytical flow cytometry was used to check the purity and quantity of every magnetically sorted T cell population. From each sorted fraction, genomic DNA was isolated and quantified by UV absorbance on a Nanodrop 2000c. The sample consisted of naive CD4+ T cells sorted from blood. The sample's cell subset or site, from its label and the paper: CD45RA+ positively selected. This clonotype was sampled from a woman in her 30s in good health.

The nucleotides are TGTGCCAGCAGCTTGGGACTCGAGGAGACCCAGTACTTC. Its protein reads: CASSLGLEETQYF. This sequence uses TRBV5-4 and TRBJ2-5; confidence is insufficient to name the D gene. From a lookup of the germline V gene (reference sequence), CDR1 and CDR2 are SGHNT and YYREEE. Including the terminal cysteine and phenylalanine, the CDR3 comprises 13 residues. Of the read, only the CDR3 DNA is kept; its 39 bases are in frame from base 1. V lost 0 bases and J lost 5 bases; the stretch between them is 8 bases long.